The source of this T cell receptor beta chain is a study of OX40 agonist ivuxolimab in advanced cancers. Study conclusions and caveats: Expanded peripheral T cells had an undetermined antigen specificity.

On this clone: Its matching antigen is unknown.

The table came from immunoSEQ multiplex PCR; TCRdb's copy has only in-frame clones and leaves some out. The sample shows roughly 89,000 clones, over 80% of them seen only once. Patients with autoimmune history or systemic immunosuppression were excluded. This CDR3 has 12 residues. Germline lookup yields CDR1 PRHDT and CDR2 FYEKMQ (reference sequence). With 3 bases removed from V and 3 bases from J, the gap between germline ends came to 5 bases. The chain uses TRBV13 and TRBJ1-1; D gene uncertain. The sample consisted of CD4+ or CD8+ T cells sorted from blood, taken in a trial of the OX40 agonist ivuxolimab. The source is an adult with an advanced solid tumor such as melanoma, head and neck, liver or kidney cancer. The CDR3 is CASSFSDTEAFF. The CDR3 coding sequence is TGTGCCAGCAGCTTTTCGGACACTGAAGCTTTCTTT.